This T cell receptor beta chain was observed in a study of T cells expressing NK-cell markers. TCRdb reprocessed the 5' RACE reads, keeping one entry per CDR3 protein, no DNA. This sample contains fewer than 550,000 distinct CDR3 sequences. This CDR3 has 15 amino acids. The germline gives CDR1 SGHRS, CDR2 YFSETQ. The clonotype was recovered from a woman aged 45-60 years in good health. Sequencing used blood T cells: a sorted CD56 or NKG2C T cell subset, CD4+ or CD8+ T cells, or bulk PBMC T cells (not recorded which). The J gene is TRBJ2-2, the V gene TRBV5-1. CDR3: CASSLARPATGELFF.